These 26 T cell receptor beta chains came from one sample sequenced in a study of immune evolution from preneoplasia to lung adenocarcinoma (dated by TCRdb to the early 2020s). Library preparation employed the immunoSEQ multiplex PCR assay. Not all clones reach the TCRdb copy of this immuneACCESS table, which keeps in-frame sequences only. Checked studies attribute under half of the gap to unresolved V genes and leave the rest unexplained. Recorded for this sample are 2,000 to 2,500 clones; more than 70% of them occurred a single time. The ten largest account for about 9.2% of the sample. Material: FFPE minimally invasive lung adenocarcinoma tissue. Per the publication, the cell subset or site label means: micro-invasive lung adenocarcinoma (MIA). All receptors come from a person aged 55 to 79 with lung adenocarcinoma.

This clone was observed a handful of times. This rearrangement joins TRBV10-1 to TRBJ2-1; a possible D gene is TRBD2 (6 bases). The CDR3 extends over 14 amino acids. The germline V gene encodes CDR1 WNHNN and CDR2 SYGVQD (reference sequence). V was pared by 2 bases and J by 7 bases, with 12 bases between. The CDR3 DNA sequence: TGCGCCAGCAGTGAGGGGGGGACCGTTAATGAGCAGTTCTTC. Protein: CASSEGGTVNEQFF.

In this sample, this clone turned up a few times. J is TRBJ2-5 and V is TRBV30; TRBD2 might be the D (5 bases). The V and J ends lost 5 bases and 4 bases respectively, with 14 bases between them. The V gene's germline CDR1 is GTSNPN and CDR2 SVGIG (reference sequence). CDR3 size: 13 residues. CDR3 DNA: TGTGCCTGGTGCAGAGGGCGGAGAGAGACCCAGTACTTC. Amino acids: CAWCRGRRETQYF.

This sequence joins TRBV5-4 and TRBJ1-6; 7 nucleotides agree with TRBD1. This CDR3 comprises 15 residues. In germline, CDR1 is SGHNT, CDR2 YYREEE (reference sequence). Trimming at V came to 4 bases and at J to 8 bases, leaving 9 bases not matched to a gene. The CDR3 here is CASSHRQGADSPLHF. In nucleotides, the CDR3 is TGTGCCAGCAGCCATCGACAGGGTGCGGATTCACCCCTCCACTTT. Based on the CDR3 plus reference TRBV5-4 and TRBJ1-6, the full variable domain is ETGVTQSPTHLIKTRGQQVTLRCSSQSGHNTVSWYQQALGQGPQFIFQYYREEENGRGNFPPRFSGLQFPNYSSELNVNALELDDSALYLCASSHRQGADSPLHFGNGTRLTVT.

This clone was counted a few times. The V call is TRBV9, the J call TRBJ2-5; 8 positions agree with TRBD2. The CDR3 is made up of 17 amino acids. Germline V lookup: CDR1 SGDLS, CDR2 YYNGEE. V shed 0 bases and J 5 bases; nucleotides not matched to a gene: 12. This CDR3 is CASSVAKSGGGLETQYF. For the CDR3, the DNA is TGTGCCAGCAGCGTAGCGAAGTCGGGCGGGGGGTTGGAGACCCAGTACTTC.

V gene TRBV19 combines with J gene TRBJ1-5; 7 nucleotides align to TRBD1. The CDR3 length is 15 residues. The V gene end was trimmed by 6 bases and the J gene end by 6 bases; junction bases not matched to a gene: 11. Germline CDR1 LNHDA, CDR2 SQIVND (reference sequence). CDR3 bases: TGTGCCAGTAGCCCGGACAGGTCGGCGGGTCAGCCCCAGCATTTT. It is translated as CASSPDRSAGQPQHF.

This chain connects TRBV29-1 to TRBJ1-1; D perhaps matches TRBD1 (5 bases). V was cut by 4 bases and J by 5 bases, with 14 bases left in between. Germline V gene sequence: CDR1 SQVTM, CDR2 ANQGSEA. The CDR3 runs 13 residues. The CDR3 is CSVGSISGTEAFF. The CDR3 DNA sequence: TGCAGCGTTGGAAGTATATCAGGGACTGAAGCTTTCTTT.

For this clone: An end of the junction does not agree with germline; a read error may underlie this. The chain uses TRBV9 and TRBJ2-2, with 7 bases matching TRBD1. The length of the CDR3 is 16 residues. The germline V gene encodes CDR1 SGDLS and CDR2 YYNGEE. The CDR3 spells CASSGRQGGNTEELFF. CDR3 in DNA: TGTGCCAGCAGCGGACGACAGGGTGGGAACACCGAGGAGCTGTTTTTT.

J is TRBJ2-7 and V is TRBV7-2; TRBD1 agrees at 7 bases. The J segment lost 5 bases and the V segment lost 5 bases, leaving 12 bases of the junction unmatched. Germline V gene lookup returns CDR1 SGHTA and CDR2 FQGNSA. The CDR3 has 15 amino acids. Here the CDR3 reads CASSQQGSVFNEQYF. DNA of the CDR3: TGTGCCAGCAGCCAACAGGGGTCTGTGTTCAACGAGCAGTACTTC.

The chain recombines TRBV5-1 with TRBJ1-4; D may be TRBD1 (6 bases). The CDR3 totals 15 residues. Trimming cost V 0 bases and J 7 bases, with 13 bases left between them. Germline V gene data show CDR1 as SGHRS and CDR2 as YFSETQ. CDR3 amino acids: CASSLAGEESEKLFF. DNA for the CDR3: TGCGCCAGCAGCTTGGCAGGGGAAGAGAGTGAAAAACTGTTTTTT.

This clone occurred a few times. The rearrangement joins TRBV7-8 to TRBJ2-6; the D gene is possibly TRBD2 (6 bases). The CDR3 sequence is 17 residues long. V was trimmed by 0 bases and J by 0 bases, leaving 9 bases between them. Germline V gives CDR1 SGHVS, CDR2 FQNEAQ. CDR3 in DNA: TGTGCCAGCAGCTTAGCTACCGGGAGCTCTGGGGCCAACGTCCTGACTTTC. The encoded protein is CASSLATGSSGANVLTF. Complete variable domain (other parts from reference TRBV7-8 and TRBJ2-6): GAGVSQSPRYKVAKRGQDVALRCDPISGHVSLFWYQQALGQGPEFLTYFQNEAQLDKSGLPSDRFFAERPEGSVSTLKIQRTQQEDSAVYLCASSLATGSSGANVLTFGAGSRLTVL.

CDR3 amino acids: CASNSDGSQPQHF. The CDR3 region has the DNA TGTGCCAGCAACTCCGATGGGAGTCAGCCCCAGCATTTT. The chain employs TRBV7-8 and TRBJ1-5, with unresolved D. Trimming removed 7 bases from V and 6 bases from J, with 13 bases in between. The germline gives CDR1 SGHVS, CDR2 FQNEAQ. The CDR3 is 13 residues long. The variable domain in full, with the rest retrieved from reference TRBV7-8 and TRBJ1-5, is GAGVSQSPRYKVAKRGQDVALRCDPISGHVSLFWYQQALGQGPEFLTYFQNEAQLDKSGLPSDRFFAERPEGSVSTLKIQRTQQEDSAVYLCASNSDGSQPQHFGDGTRLSIL.

The chain recombines TRBV6-5 with TRBJ1-1, with 10 bases lining up with TRBD1. The trim removed 3 bases at V and 4 bases at J, leaving 5 bases unmatched. The V gene's germline CDR1 is MNHEY and CDR2 SVGAGI. There are 15 residues in the CDR3. CDR3 nucleotides: TGTGCCAGCAGTTATGCGGGACAGGGGACCACTGAAGCTTTCTTT. This codes for CASSYAGQGTTEAFF.

The chain employs TRBV7-2 and TRBJ1-2; D is uncertain. Trimming took off 2 bases at V and 0 bases at J, with 7 bases between the two ends. Looked up from germline, CDR1 is SGHTA and CDR2 is FQGNSA. The CDR3 totals 14 residues. Here the CDR3 DNA reads TGTGCCAGCAGCTTATACGGGGCTAACTATGGCTACACCTTC. It codes for CASSLYGANYGYTF.

V usage is TRBV2 and J usage is TRBJ2-5, with 12 bases matching TRBD2. The CDR3 has 15 residues. CDR1 SNHLY and CDR2 FYNNEI come from the germline V gene. V lost 7 bases and J lost 7; bases outside the gene matches: 10. The CDR3 loop is CASTNTSGGMGTQYF. The DNA of the CDR3 is TGTGCCAGCACCAACACTAGCGGGGGGATGGGGACCCAGTACTTC.

The V gene is TRBV6-1, the J gene TRBJ1-2; D unclear. The CDR3 has 16 residues. Trimming took 2 bases from V and 2 from J, leaving 15 bases between them. Per the germline V gene, CDR1 is MNHNS and CDR2 is SASEGT. In nucleotides, the CDR3 is TGTGCCAGCAGTGAAAACAGCAATTATCTAAACTATGGCTACACCTTC. This codes for CASSENSNYLNYGYTF.

The chain couples TRBV9 to TRBJ1-4; D call uncertain. This CDR3 is built from 14 residues. V was trimmed by 1 base and J by 8 bases, leaving 12 bases between them. Germline V gene sequence: CDR1 SGDLS, CDR2 YYNGEE. The CDR3 bases are TGTGCCAGCAGCGTATTGGCAGGTGGCGAAAAACTGTTTTTT. It encodes CASSVLAGGEKLFF.

The rearrangement joins TRBV5-1 to TRBJ2-7; TRBD1 might be the D (6 bases). Germline CDR1 is SGHRS and CDR2 is YFSETQ. This CDR3 has 14 residues. Between the trimmed V and J ends, which lost 3 bases and 2 bases, there was a span of 12 bases. As DNA, the CDR3 is TGCGCCAGCAGCTCTACAGGGTTAACCTACGAGCAGTACTTC. Residues: CASSSTGLTYEQYF.

By sample share, this clone is large. This rearrangement joins TRBV6-6 to TRBJ2-5; tentative D call: TRBD2 (5 bases). CDR3 length: 14 amino acids. The V and J ends lost 4 bases and 1 base respectively, with 10 bases between them. Germline lookup yields CDR1 MNHNY and CDR2 SVGAGI (reference sequence). CDR3 nucleotide sequence: TGTGCCAGCAGTTTACGGGAACTCCAAGAGACCCAGTACTTC. Translated, it gives CASSLRELQETQYF.

The chain uses TRBV4-1 and TRBJ2-1, with 7 bases that match TRBD1. V trimming: 1 base; J trimming: 3 bases; junction bases outside the gene matches: 3. The CDR3 is 15 residues long. Looked up from germline, CDR1 is MGHRA and CDR2 is YSYEKL. CDR3 region: CASSQASGGYNEQFF. CDR3 sequence (DNA): TGCGCCAGCAGCCAAGCCTCAGGGGGCTACAATGAGCAGTTCTTC.

The chain is built from TRBV11-2 and TRBJ2-3; 9 bases are shared with TRBD1. Germline V gives CDR1 SGHAT, CDR2 FQNNGV. The CDR3 covers 15 residues. Trimming took 5 bases from V and 0 from J; bases not matched to a gene: 3. This CDR3 is CASSPGTGSTDTQYF. DNA of the CDR3: TGTGCCAGCAGCCCCGGGACAGGGAGCACAGATACGCAGTATTTT.

The CDR3 sequence is CAWRPPPGRWGTASKNIQYF. The CDR3 nucleotides are TGTGCCTGGAGACCACCCCCGGGCAGGTGGGGAACTGCGTCCAAAAACATTCAGTACTTC. This chain uses TRBV30 with TRBJ2-4; D is uncertain. CDR1 and CDR2 (germline): GTSNPN, SVGIG (reference sequence). This CDR3 spans 20 amino acids. The V end lost 3 bases, the J end lost 2 bases, and 29 bases lay between the germline ends.

Regarding this clone: At one of its ends the junction is not consistent with the germline gene, which may arise from a read error. The V and J genes are TRBV9 and TRBJ1-6; 9 bases map to TRBD1. This CDR3 spans 14 amino acids. Germline-derived CDR1 and CDR2 are SGDLS and YYNGEE. The CDR3 reads CASREGQGGSPPHF. The CDR3, as DNA: TGTGCCAGCAGAGAGGGACAGGGAGGATCACCCCCCCACTTT.

V usage is TRBV5-6 and J usage is TRBJ1-4; D unclear. The CDR3 is 14 residues long. Per germline, CDR1 SGHDT and CDR2 YYEEEE. V dropped 2 bases and J dropped 3 bases, with 8 bases sitting between them. CDR3 residues: CASSLPGSNEKLFF. CDR3 in DNA: TGTGCCAGCAGCTTACCAGGTTCTAATGAAAAACTGTTTTTT.

The J gene is TRBJ2-1, the V gene TRBV20-1; D ambiguous. Trimming left V 3 bases short and J 7 bases short, with 7 bases between. The CDR3 has 11 residues. Germline CDR1 DFQATT, CDR2 SNEGSKA (reference sequence). The CDR3 reads CSASQGNEQFF. As DNA, the CDR3 is TGCAGTGCTAGTCAAGGAAATGAGCAGTTCTTC.

The chain joins TRBV9 to TRBJ1-1; D call uncertain. V gave up 4 bases and J gave up 1 base, with 11 bases separating them. The CDR3 totals 14 residues. Germline CDR1 is SGDLS and CDR2 is YYNGEE. CDR3 sequence reads: CASSPWIENTEAFF. For the CDR3, the DNA is TGTGCCAGCAGCCCTTGGATAGAGAACACTGAAGCTTTCTTT.

The chain couples TRBV7-8 to TRBJ1-1, with 8 nucleotides matching TRBD1. The V segment lost 5 bases and the J segment 0 bases; nucleotides outside the gene matches: 11. This CDR3 has 17 amino acids. Germline V gene sequence: CDR1 SGHVS, CDR2 FQNEAQ. This chain's CDR3 is CASSQDRVGTLNTEAFF. The CDR3 DNA is TGTGCCAGCAGCCAGGACAGGGTTGGAACCTTGAACACTGAAGCTTTCTTT.